These 31 T cell receptor beta chains share one sample of origin, sequenced in a study of T cell responses to AZD1222 COVID-19 vaccine. The protocol was immunoSEQ multiplex PCR, while the TCRdb copy is restricted to in-frame clones and leaves out a portion. Of 150,000 to 180,000 clones in the sample, more than 90% were seen once. Sequences were derived from peripheral blood, sampled 28 days after the second AZD1222 dose. The source is an adult who received the AZD1222 COVID-19 vaccine.

V usage is TRBV14 and J usage is TRBJ1-1; D ambiguous. V was clipped by 7 bases and J by 3 bases, with 12 bases between them. The CDR3 is 13 residues long. From germline, CDR1 is SGHDN and CDR2 FVKESK. Here the CDR3 DNA reads TGTGCCAGCACACACTACGGGGACACTGAAGCTTTCTTT. Translated: CASTHYGDTEAFF.

CDR3 nucleotides: TGTGCCAGCAGCCGCGGGACTAGCGGGGTGGGCGAGCAGTACTTC. Residues: CASSRGTSGVGEQYF. This chain uses TRBV7-8 with TRBJ2-7, with 13 positions matching TRBD2. V lost 5 bases and J lost 6; bases outside the gene matches: 7. Germline V gene data show CDR1 as SGHVS and CDR2 as FQNEAQ. CDR3 length: 15 amino acids. Based on the CDR3 plus reference TRBV7-8 and TRBJ2-7, the full variable domain is GAGVSQSPRYKVAKRGQDVALRCDPISGHVSLFWYQQALGQGPEFLTYFQNEAQLDKSGLPSDRFFAERPEGSVSTLKIQRTQQEDSAVYLCASSRGTSGVGEQYFGPGTRLTVT.

V gene TRBV2 combines with J gene TRBJ2-1; 9 bases are a match to TRBD2. This CDR3 comprises 13 residues. V was pared by 10 bases and J by 9 bases, with 10 bases of the junction left unmatched. Germline V gene data show CDR1 as SNHLY and CDR2 as FYNNEI. CDR3 in DNA: TGTGCCACTAGCGGGAAGTACTTTAGTGAGCAGTTCTTC. This encodes CATSGKYFSEQFF.

This clone was seen just once. The J gene is TRBJ2-2, the V gene TRBV5-1, with 7 bases matching TRBD1. The CDR3 is made up of 14 amino acids. After removal of 8 bases from V and 5 bases from J, the junction contained 9 bases not matched to a gene. Looked up from germline, CDR1 is SGHRS and CDR2 is YFSETQ. CDR3: CASCRTGQTGELFF. The CDR3 DNA sequence: TGCGCCAGTTGTCGGACAGGACAAACCGGGGAGCTGTTTTTT.

The chain recombines TRBV5-1 with TRBJ2-1, with D perhaps matching TRBD2 (5 bases). The germline V and J ends were trimmed by 1 base and 3 bases, with 17 bases remaining between them. The CDR3 spans 17 residues. The germline V gene encodes CDR1 SGHRS and CDR2 YFSETQ. Here the CDR3 reads CASSLSTSGINYNEQFF. Written as DNA, the CDR3 is TGCGCCAGCAGCTTGAGTACGTCCGGGATCAACTACAATGAGCAGTTCTTC.

The chain has TRBV9 and TRBJ2-2; the D is unclear. The CDR3 loop spans 11 amino acids. V was cut by 4 bases and J by 5 bases, with 3 bases left in between. Germline values: CDR1 SGDLS, CDR2 YYNGEE. In DNA form, the CDR3 reads TGTGCCAGCAGCCGGACCGGGGAGCTGTTTTTT. Translation gives CASSRTGELFF.

As to this clone: This CDR3 is also generated by other DNA sequences in the sample. The V and J genes are TRBV12-3 or TRBV12-4 and TRBJ1-2; D call uncertain. The V end was cut by 3 bases, the J end by 3 bases, with 8 bases between. The CDR3 has 13 amino acids. The CDR3 loop reads CASSFDTYYGYTF. CDR3 in DNA: TGTGCCAGCAGTTTTGACACCTACTATGGCTACACCTTC.

This sequence joins TRBV7-8 and TRBJ1-3, with D unclear. Per germline, CDR1 SGHVS and CDR2 FQNEAQ. V lost 3 bases to trimming and J lost 2 bases, with 8 bases between them. The CDR3 is made up of 14 amino acids. The CDR3 DNA reads TGTGCCAGCAGCTTTGGGAGCGCTGGAAACACCATATATTTT. This gives the protein CASSFGSAGNTIYF. Full variable domain (missing parts from reference TRBV7-8 and TRBJ1-3): GAGVSQSPRYKVAKRGQDVALRCDPISGHVSLFWYQQALGQGPEFLTYFQNEAQLDKSGLPSDRFFAERPEGSVSTLKIQRTQQEDSAVYLCASSFGSAGNTIYFGEGSWLTVV.

This rearrangement joins TRBV19 to TRBJ2-5; TRBD2 matches 10 bases. The CDR3 runs 18 residues. Germline V gene data show CDR1 as LNHDA and CDR2 as SQIVND (reference sequence). V lost 5 bases and J lost 4; bases outside the gene matches: 16. The CDR3 loop is CASSASSGSTPPGETQYF. In DNA form, the CDR3 reads TGTGCCAGTAGTGCGTCTAGCGGGAGTACCCCCCCGGGAGAGACCCAGTACTTC.

The CDR3 loop reads CAWNPATGELFF. The CDR3 nucleotides are TGTGCCTGGAACCCAGCCACCGGGGAGCTGTTTTTT. This rearrangement joins TRBV30 to TRBJ2-2; no clear D. Trimming took off 4 bases at V and 4 bases at J, with 7 bases between the two ends. The CDR3 spans 12 residues. Germline loops: CDR1 GTSNPN, CDR2 SVGIG (reference sequence).

The rearrangement uses TRBV19 and TRBJ1-1, with a tentative D call TRBD1 (6 bases). The CDR3 contains 14 residues. The germline V gene has CDR1 LNHDA and CDR2 SQIVND (reference sequence). The V end lost 7 bases, the J end lost 6 bases, and 18 bases lay between the germline ends. The CDR3 here is CASISLGARPEAFF. CDR3 nucleotides: TGTGCCAGTATTAGTCTGGGGGCGCGTCCTGAAGCTTTCTTT. The full variable domain, completed using reference TRBV19 and TRBJ1-1, is DGGITQSPKYLFRKEGQNVTLSCEQNLNHDAMYWYRQDPGQGLRLIYYSQIVNDFQKGDIAEGYSVSREKKESFPLTVTSAQKNPTAFYLCASISLGARPEAFFGQGTRLTVV.

The CDR3 sequence is CASSIRLLAFF. The CDR3 nucleotides are TGTGCCAGTAGTATACGCCTCCTTGCTTTCTTT. The chain couples TRBV19 to TRBJ1-1; D not certain. CDR3 size: 11 residues. The germline gives CDR1 LNHDA, CDR2 SQIVND (reference sequence). V lost 2 bases and J 11 bases, leaving 9 bases between the germline ends.

V is TRBV15 and J is TRBJ1-5; D is unclear. The germline V gene has CDR1 LNHNV and CDR2 YYDKDF (reference sequence). This CDR3 has 14 residues. The germline V and J ends were trimmed by 6 bases and 2 bases, with 11 bases remaining between them. The CDR3 DNA is TGTGCCACCAGTGCCGGGAATGGCAATCAGCCCCAGCATTTT. Translation: CATSAGNGNQPQHF.

V is TRBV3-1 (or the pseudogene TRBV3-2) and J is TRBJ2-4, with D unresolved. Germline-derived CDR1 and CDR2 are LGHDT and YNNKEL (reference sequence). Between the trimmed V and J ends, which lost 0 bases and 9 bases, there was a span of 18 bases. The CDR3 covers 16 residues. The CDR3, as DNA: TGTGCCAGCAGCCAAGAGAGGAGATCCCCCCTGGGCATTCAGTACTTC. Amino acids: CASSQERRSPLGIQYF.

The rearrangement links TRBV5-1 to TRBJ2-7, with no clear D. The germline gives CDR1 SGHRS, CDR2 YFSETQ. This CDR3 contains 15 residues. V was pared by 0 bases and J by 0 bases, with 10 bases between. Here the CDR3 reads CASSLVSVSSYEQYF. Here the CDR3 DNA reads TGCGCCAGCAGCTTGGTCTCAGTGAGCTCCTACGAGCAGTACTTC.

The V and J genes are TRBV7-8 and TRBJ2-7; D is unclear. Germline CDR1 is SGHVS and CDR2 is FQNEAQ. The V gene lost 5 bases and the J gene lost 2 bases, with 13 bases spanning the gap. The CDR3 is 14 amino acids. Here the CDR3 reads CASSRRTDPYEQYF. The CDR3 nucleotides are TGTGCCAGCAGCCGTCGGACGGACCCCTACGAGCAGTACTTC.

The chain combines TRBV19 with TRBJ1-1, with D perhaps matching TRBD1 (5 bases). The germline V and J ends were trimmed by 8 bases and 1 base, with 8 bases remaining between them. The CDR3 sequence is 12 residues long. Germline-derived CDR1 and CDR2 are LNHDA and SQIVND (reference sequence). The CDR3 loop is CASGTGNTEAFF. The CDR3, as DNA: TGTGCCAGTGGAACAGGGAACACTGAAGCTTTCTTT.

This sequence joins TRBV6-5 and TRBJ2-5, with TRBD1 identical over 10 bases. The ends lost 2 bases at V and 5 bases at J; junction bases unmatched: 8. Per the germline V gene, CDR1 is MNHEY and CDR2 is SVGAGI. This CDR3 comprises 16 residues. The CDR3 DNA is TGTGCCAGCAGTTACGGTCAGGGGACAGGGGTGGAGACCCAGTACTTC. This encodes CASSYGQGTGVETQYF.

The chain carries TRBV27 and TRBJ2-4; D gene unclear. The V gene lost 7 bases and the J gene lost 0 bases, with 7 bases spanning the gap. The CDR3 has 13 amino acids. Germline V gene lookup returns CDR1 MNHEY and CDR2 SMNVEV (reference sequence). CDR3 sequence (DNA): TGTGCCAGCATAGGGCTAGCCAAAAACATTCAGTACTTC. The encoded protein is CASIGLAKNIQYF.

The gene calls are TRBV18 and TRBJ2-7, with D unclear. Trimming stripped 0 bases from V and 6 bases from J, with 9 bases between. This CDR3 comprises 13 residues. Per the germline V gene, CDR1 is KGHSH and CDR2 is LQKENI. Written as DNA, the CDR3 is TGTGCCAGCTCACCACCCGAAGGAAGCGAGCAGTACTTC. As protein: CASSPPEGSEQYF.

This rearrangement joins TRBV19 to TRBJ2-2; D gene unclear. CDR1 is LNHDA, CDR2 SQIVND, per germline (reference sequence). The CDR3 is made up of 12 amino acids. Deletions cut 3 bases from V and 5 bases from J, with 4 bases between. The CDR3 here is CASSIPTGELFF. The CDR3 DNA follows: TGTGCCAGTAGTATCCCTACCGGGGAGCTGTTTTTT.

In DNA form, the CDR3 reads TGCGCCAGCAGCTTGGCCCTTGGGCTAGCGGGAGTTACCGGGGAGCTGTTTTTT. Residues: CASSLALGLAGVTGELFF. The rearrangement uses TRBV5-1 and TRBJ2-2; 10 positions agree with TRBD2. Trimming took 0 bases from V and 5 from J; bases not matched to a gene: 10. The CDR3 consists of 18 residues. Germline V CDR1 and CDR2: SGHRS, YFSETQ.

The chain employs TRBV12-3 or TRBV12-4 and TRBJ2-3; weak D call: TRBD2 (5 bases). V dropped 5 bases and J dropped 6 bases, with 9 bases sitting between them. The CDR3 has 12 amino acids. CDR3 residues: CASSRERDTQYF. The CDR3 DNA sequence: TGTGCCAGCAGTCGCGAGCGGGATACGCAGTATTTT.

The chain recombines TRBV5-6 with TRBJ1-2; D perhaps matches TRBD1 (5 bases). The V end was cut by 2 bases, the J end by 3 bases, with 14 bases between. The CDR3 length is 15 residues. Germline assignment: CDR1 SGHDT and CDR2 YYEEEE. The CDR3 DNA follows: TGTGCCAGCAGCTTCTCAGGGACCGAAGACTATGGCTACACCTTC. Its protein product is CASSFSGTEDYGYTF.

The chain recombines TRBV7-2 with TRBJ1-1, with TRBD1 matching 7 bases. This CDR3 is built from 17 residues. The V gene's germline CDR1 is SGHTA and CDR2 FQGNSA. V dropped 9 bases and J dropped 0; count of bases not matched to a gene: 16. The DNA of the CDR3 is TGTGCCAGGGAGGGTTACAACAGGGGCGCCATGAACACTGAAGCTTTCTTT. Protein: CAREGYNRGAMNTEAFF.

The chain uses TRBV6-2 or TRBV6-3 and TRBJ1-1; weak D call: TRBD1 (6 bases). The CDR3 covers 14 residues. CDR1 is MNHEY, CDR2 SVGEGT, per germline. Between the trimmed V and J ends, which lost 5 bases and 0 bases, there was a span of 10 bases. The CDR3 loop is CASSRQVMNTEAFF. CDR3 nucleotides: TGTGCCAGCAGTAGACAGGTCATGAACACTGAAGCTTTCTTT.

V and J are TRBV9 and TRBJ2-7; D is undetermined. Germline lookup yields CDR1 SGDLS and CDR2 YYNGEE. The V gene lost 4 bases and the J gene lost 5 bases, with 16 bases spanning the gap. This CDR3 contains 14 residues. CDR3 DNA: TGTGCCAGCAGCAATCTAGGGCCAAGCCACGAGCAGTACTTC. This codes for CASSNLGPSHEQYF.

This clone was detected only once. The chain recombines TRBV5-1 with TRBJ2-3; weak D call: TRBD2 (6 bases). The V end lost 1 base, the J end lost 1 base, and 7 bases lay between the germline ends. Germline lookup yields CDR1 SGHRS and CDR2 YFSETQ. The CDR3 is 14 amino acids. CDR3: CASSLSSGTDTQYF. The CDR3, as DNA: TGCGCCAGCAGCTTGTCTAGCGGCACAGATACGCAGTATTTT.

This sequence joins TRBV6-5 and TRBJ1-2, with TRBD1 matching over 9 bases. The CDR3 extends over 13 amino acids. Germline values: CDR1 MNHEY, CDR2 SVGAGI. V lost 6 bases to trimming and J lost 8 bases; unmatched junction nucleotides: 7. The CDR3 protein is CASSHGQGFGYTF. The CDR3 DNA sequence: TGTGCCAGCAGCCATGGACAGGGGTTCGGCTACACCTTC.

Here the CDR3 reads CASSYQGGHEQYF. CDR3 DNA: TGTGCCAGCAGTTATCAGGGAGGTCACGAGCAGTACTTC. This chain uses TRBV6-5 with TRBJ2-7, with D possibly being TRBD2 (6 bases). The length of the CDR3 is 13 residues. V was clipped by 3 bases and J by 5 bases, with 11 bases between them. Germline values: CDR1 MNHEY, CDR2 SVGAGI.

Written as DNA, the CDR3 is TGTGCCAGCAGCCCCGATCCAGGGATCACCATATATTTT. This translates into CASSPDPGITIYF. The chain employs TRBV7-8 and TRBJ1-3; D might be TRBD1 (5 bases). The CDR3 sequence is 13 residues long. Germline assignment: CDR1 SGHVS and CDR2 FQNEAQ. The V and J ends lost 5 bases and 9 bases respectively, with 14 bases between them. The entire variable domain, with the rest obtained from reference TRBV7-8 and TRBJ1-3, is as follows: GAGVSQSPRYKVAKRGQDVALRCDPISGHVSLFWYQQALGQGPEFLTYFQNEAQLDKSGLPSDRFFAERPEGSVSTLKIQRTQQEDSAVYLCASSPDPGITIYFGEGSWLTVV.